This T cell receptor beta chain was recorded in a study of T cell responses to AZD1222 COVID-19 vaccine. Study background: Second-dose schedules of about 4 or about 12 weeks were combined.

Per the germline V gene, CDR1 is MNHEY and CDR2 is SVGAGI. The CDR3 has 15 residues. Trimming took 0 bases from V and 8 from J; bases not matched to a gene: 5. Here immunoSEQ multiplex PCR was the method, and the copy in TCRdb shows in-frame clones only, minus some. The sample holds 100,000 to 150,000 clones; 70% to 90% are singletons and the top ten take roughly 1.5%. The sequencing here drew on peripheral blood, taken on day 0 of AZD1222 vaccination. The rearrangement uses TRBV6-5 and TRBJ1-2; TRBD1 matches 11 bases. This sequence was found in an adult in good health. DNA for the CDR3: TGTGCCAGCAGTTACTCGGACAGGGGGCGAAGCGGCTACACCTTC. This sequence encodes CASSYSDRGRSGYTF.